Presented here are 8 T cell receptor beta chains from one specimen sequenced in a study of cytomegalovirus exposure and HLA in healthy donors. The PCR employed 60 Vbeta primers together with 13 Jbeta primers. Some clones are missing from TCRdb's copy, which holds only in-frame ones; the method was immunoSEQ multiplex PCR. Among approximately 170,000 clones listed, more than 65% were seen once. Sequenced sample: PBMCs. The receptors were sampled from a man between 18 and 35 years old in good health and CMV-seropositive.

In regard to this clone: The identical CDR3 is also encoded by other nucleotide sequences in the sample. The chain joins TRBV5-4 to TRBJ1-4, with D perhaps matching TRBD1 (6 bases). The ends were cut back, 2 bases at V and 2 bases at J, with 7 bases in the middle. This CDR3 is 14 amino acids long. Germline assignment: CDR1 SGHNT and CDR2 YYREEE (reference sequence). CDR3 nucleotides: TGTGCCAGCAGCTTAAGGGGGACTAATGAAAAACTGTTTTTT. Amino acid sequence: CASSLRGTNEKLFF.

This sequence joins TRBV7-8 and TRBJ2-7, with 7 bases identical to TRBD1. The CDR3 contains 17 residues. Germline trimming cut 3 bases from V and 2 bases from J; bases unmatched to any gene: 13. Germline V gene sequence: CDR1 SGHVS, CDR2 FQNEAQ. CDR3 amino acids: CASSLGSGQILTYEQYF. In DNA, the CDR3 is TGTGCCAGCAGCTTGGGATCGGGACAGATTCTTACCTACGAGCAGTACTTC. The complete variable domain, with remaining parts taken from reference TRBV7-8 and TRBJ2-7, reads GAGVSQSPRYKVAKRGQDVALRCDPISGHVSLFWYQQALGQGPEFLTYFQNEAQLDKSGLPSDRFFAERPEGSVSTLKIQRTQQEDSAVYLCASSLGSGQILTYEQYFGPGTRLTVT.

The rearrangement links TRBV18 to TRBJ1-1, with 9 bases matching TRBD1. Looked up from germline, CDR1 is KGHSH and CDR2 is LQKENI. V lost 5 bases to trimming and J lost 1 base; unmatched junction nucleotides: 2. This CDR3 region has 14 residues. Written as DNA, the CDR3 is TGTGCCAGCTCATCGACAGGGGGGAACACTGAAGCTTTCTTT. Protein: CASSSTGGNTEAFF.

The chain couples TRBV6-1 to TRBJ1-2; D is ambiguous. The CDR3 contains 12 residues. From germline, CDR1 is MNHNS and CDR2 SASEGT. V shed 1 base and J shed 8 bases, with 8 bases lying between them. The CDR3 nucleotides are TGTGCCAGCAGTGAAGGCGGGAGAGGCTACACCTTC. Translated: CASSEGGRGYTF.

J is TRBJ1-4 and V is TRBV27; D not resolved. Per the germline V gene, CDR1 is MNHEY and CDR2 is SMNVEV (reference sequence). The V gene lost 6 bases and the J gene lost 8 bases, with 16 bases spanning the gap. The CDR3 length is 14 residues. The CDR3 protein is CASRGLPSGEKLFF. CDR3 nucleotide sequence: TGTGCCAGCAGGGGCCTACCTTCTGGGGAAAAACTGTTTTTT. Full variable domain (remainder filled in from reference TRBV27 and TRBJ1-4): EAQVTQNPRYLITVTGKKLTVTCSQNMNHEYMSWYRQDPGLGLRQIYYSMNVEVTDKGDVPEGYKVSRKEKRNFPLILESPSPNQTSLYFCASRGLPSGEKLFFGSGTQLSVL.

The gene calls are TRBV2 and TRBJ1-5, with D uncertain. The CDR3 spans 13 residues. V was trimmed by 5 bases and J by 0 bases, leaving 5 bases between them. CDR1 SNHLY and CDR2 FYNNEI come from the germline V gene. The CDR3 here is CASSLYSNQPQHF. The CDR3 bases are TGTGCCAGCAGTTTATATAGCAATCAGCCCCAGCATTTT.

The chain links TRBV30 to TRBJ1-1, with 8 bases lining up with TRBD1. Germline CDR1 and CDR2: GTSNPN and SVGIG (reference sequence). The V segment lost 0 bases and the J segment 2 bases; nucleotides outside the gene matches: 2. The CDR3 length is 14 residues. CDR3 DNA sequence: TGTGCCTGGAGTGTGGGACAGGTTAACACTGAAGCTTTCTTT. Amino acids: CAWSVGQVNTEAFF. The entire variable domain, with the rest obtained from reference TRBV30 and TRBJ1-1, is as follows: SQTIHQWPATLVQPVGSPLSLECTVEGTSNPNLYWYRQAAGRGLQLLFYSVGIGQISSEVPQNLSASRPQDRQFILSSKKLLLSDSGFYLCAWSVGQVNTEAFFGQGTRLTVV.

The DNA for the CDR3 is TGTGCCAGCTCACCCGTCTCTAGCTCCTACAATGAGCAGTTCTTC. This encodes CASSPVSSSYNEQFF. The V gene is TRBV18, the J gene TRBJ2-1, with D unclear. The germline V gene encodes CDR1 KGHSH and CDR2 LQKENI. CDR3 size: 15 residues. Trimming pared 3 bases from V and 0 bases from J, leaving 9 bases between.